Presented here are 14 T cell receptor beta chains from one specimen sequenced in a study of monozygotic twins with inflammatory bowel disease. TCRdb re-called the 5' RACE reads and gives one entry per CDR3 protein, without DNA. Across fewer than 550,000 distinct CDR3 sequences, the top ten clones capture 2.4% of the sample. The sample was blood. The source of these receptors is a human donor with ulcerative colitis or Crohn's disease, or a healthy co-twin of an affected twin (not recorded which).

This chain joins TRBV7-2 and TRBJ2-2. The CDR3 is 14 amino acids. The germline gives CDR1 SGHTA, CDR2 FQGNSA. The CDR3 protein is CASSTPPNTGELFF. The full variable domain, with the rest looked up from reference TRBV7-2 and TRBJ2-2, is GAGVSQSPSNKVTEKGKDVELRCDPISGHTALYWYRQSLGQGLEFLIYFQGNSAPDKSGLPSDRFSAERTGGSVSTLTIQRTQQEDSAVYLCASSTPPNTGELFFGEGSRLTVL.

This rearrangement joins TRBV10-3 to TRBJ1-6; TCRdb lists TRBD1, though no DNA is available to test this call. The germline CDR1 and CDR2 sequences are ENHRY and SYGVKD. The CDR3 sequence is 17 residues long. The chain's CDR3 is CAISESDLNRAGSPLHF.

V and J are TRBV5-1 and TRBJ2-3; TCRdb's D gene call, TRBD1, goes unchecked for lack of DNA. Germline CDR1 and CDR2: SGHRS and YFSETQ. The CDR3 has 14 residues. The CDR3: CASSLATASREQYF. Combining the CDR3 with reference TRBV5-1 and TRBJ2-3 gives the whole variable domain KAGVTQTPRYLIKTRGQQVTLSCSPISGHRSVSWYQQTPGQGLQFLFEYFSETQRNKGNFPGRFSGRQFSNSRSEMNVSTLELGDSALYLCASSLATASREQYFGPGTRLTVL.

The J gene is TRBJ1-3, the V gene TRBV12-3 or TRBV12-4. The CDR3 runs 15 residues. CDR3: CASSWRSYSGNTIYF.

The chain employs TRBV12-3 or TRBV12-4 and TRBJ2-1. CDR3 length equals 15 residues. CDR3 amino acids: CASSLGLSSYNEQFF.

The chain has TRBV18 and TRBJ1-4. CDR3 length: 14 residues. Germline CDR1 and CDR2: KGHSH and LQKENI. The CDR3 loop reads CASRRGITNEKLFF.

The J gene is TRBJ1-2, the V gene TRBV24-1; TCRdb picks TRBD1, but there is no DNA to check that call. This CDR3 contains 13 residues. The germline CDR1 and CDR2 sequences are KGHDR and SFDVKD. The CDR3 region is CATSVGDRGRGTF.

This chain joins TRBV5-1 and TRBJ2-5; TCRdb designates TRBD1, a call that cannot be tested without DNA. The V gene's germline CDR1 is SGHRS and CDR2 YFSETQ. The CDR3 is made up of 16 amino acids. CDR3 residues: CASSSPGGGMEETQYF. Drawing the rest from reference TRBV5-1 and TRBJ2-5, the complete variable domain is KAGVTQTPRYLIKTRGQQVTLSCSPISGHRSVSWYQQTPGQGLQFLFEYFSETQRNKGNFPGRFSGRQFSNSRSEMNVSTLELGDSALYLCASSSPGGGMEETQYFGPGTRLLVL.

The chain joins TRBV28 to TRBJ2-1; TCRdb calls TRBD2, which cannot be checked without DNA. Germline V gene sequence: CDR1 MDHEN, CDR2 SYDVKM. The CDR3 sequence is 13 residues long. The CDR3 here is CASSRLAGVEQFF. The full variable domain, with the rest looked up from reference TRBV28 and TRBJ2-1, is DVKVTQSSRYLVKRTGEKVFLECVQDMDHENMFWYRQDPGLGLRLIYFSYDVKMKEKGDIPEGYSVSREKKERFSLILESASTNQTSMYLCASSRLAGVEQFFGPGTRLTVL.

The chain combines TRBV7-2 with TRBJ2-1; TCRdb picks TRBD2, but there is no DNA to check that call. The germline V gene has CDR1 SGHTA and CDR2 FQGNSA. The CDR3 consists of 16 residues. CDR3 protein: CASSLVWDSSYNEQFF.

V gene TRBV7-8 combines with J gene TRBJ1-1. The CDR3 is 15 amino acids. The germline V gene has CDR1 SGHVS and CDR2 FQNEAQ. The CDR3 reads CASSLAPPAGTEAFF.

The chain employs TRBV5-1 and TRBJ2-3; TCRdb's assignment of TRBD1 cannot be checked, as there is no DNA. The CDR3 is 15 residues long. Germline V lookup: CDR1 SGHRS, CDR2 YFSETQ. CDR3 in amino acids: CASRIRGDSTDTQYF.

The rearrangement uses TRBV7-2 and TRBJ2-7. CDR3 length: 13 residues. The germline gives CDR1 SGHTA, CDR2 FQGNSA. CDR3 in amino acids: CASSPTGRDEQYF.

The chain uses TRBV2 and TRBJ1-2; the D call of TRBD1 rests on TCRdb alone, since no DNA is present to check it. Germline V gene data show CDR1 as SNHLY and CDR2 as FYNNEI. There are 14 residues in the CDR3. This CDR3 reads CASSPGQLYYGYTF.